The sequence of this T cell receptor (beta chain) was determined in a study of T cell responses to AZD1222 COVID-19 vaccine. As for the study in general: The analysis combined second doses at about 4 or about 12 weeks. General study findings and limits: There were mostly white British donors and more females than males, and clonal diversity was possibly underestimated. Every sample of the repertoires postdated the peak T cell response. Targeting of unmutated variant regions was reportedly seen in nearly half of spike-specific TCRs.

Details on this clone: Its matching antigen is unknown.

Sequencing used immunoSEQ multiplex PCR; TCRdb keeps in-frame clones, though not all of them. The sample lists 100,000 to 150,000 clones, around 90% occurring once. CDR1 and CDR2 from the germline V gene are MRHNA and SNTAGT. V was trimmed by 2 bases and J by 1 base, leaving 8 bases between them. The CDR3 spans 14 residues. This TCR came from an adult in good health. The sequencing here drew on peripheral blood, taken on day 0 of AZD1222 vaccination. This chain joins TRBV6-4 and TRBJ1-2; no clear D gene. The CDR3 DNA reads TGTGCCAGCAGTGACAGAACTCTTAACTATGGCTACACCTTC. It is translated as CASSDRTLNYGYTF.